This entry concerns a single T cell receptor beta chain. The sample comes from a study of shared clonotypes between healthy human individuals. This CDR3 is built from 14 residues. The germline V gene has CDR1 SNHLY and CDR2 FYNNEI. V was trimmed by 3 bases and J by 9 bases, leaving 15 bases between them. Per the authors' pipeline: ImmunoSEQ supplied junction-only sequences lacking quality scores, so filtering was different. Clones were sequenced by immunoSEQ multiplex PCR, and TCRdb holds only the in-frame ones, with some missing. Clone size and V and J calls were adopted from that table, with D and trimming inferred from the DNA. The table has over a million clones, about 84% seen once.

The TCR originated in a man between 18 and 35 years old in good health. Some clones in this sample may be carry-over from other donors' samples. The sequenced sample consisted of memory CD4+ T cells from PBMCs. The subset: CD45RA-negative fraction. The chain links TRBV2 to TRBJ1-5, with D tentatively TRBD1 (5 bases). The CDR3 loop is CASSESQGGLPQHF. CDR3 DNA sequence: TGTGCCAGCAGTGAGAGTCAGGGTGGGTTGCCCCAGCATTTT.